The 17 T cell receptor beta chains below were found in one sample sequenced in a study of T-cell memory formation after mild COVID-19. Each CDR3 protein gets one entry after TCRdb re-called the 5' RACE reads with MiXCR. The sample has more than 80,000 distinct CDR3 sequences, about 18% seen once. Sequenced input: PBMCs or a T cell subset sorted from them (not recorded which). Receptors were obtained from an adult woman who had mild COVID-19 (a few samples of this study predate the infection). Cell type and time point are not known.

The table lists this clonotype with a few counts. The chain has TRBV9 and TRBJ2-3; 7 nucleotides align to TRBD1. This CDR3 comprises 14 residues. Germline V gives CDR1 SGDLS, CDR2 YYNGEE. J gave up 0 bases and V 5 bases, and 3 bases lay outside the gene matches. The CDR3 DNA sequence: TGTGCCAGCAGGACAGGGCCGAGCACAGATACGCAGTATTTT. The encoded protein is CASRTGPSTDTQYF. Full variable domain (remainder filled in from reference TRBV9 and TRBJ2-3): DSGVTQTPKHLITATGQRVTLRCSPRSGDLSVYWYQQSLDQGLQFLIQYYNGEERAKGNILERFSAQQFPDLHSELNLSSLELGDSALYFCASRTGPSTDTQYFGPGTRLTVL.

The chain recombines TRBV7-9 with TRBJ2-7, with TRBD1 identical over 7 bases. The CDR3 length is 14 residues. CDR1 is SEHNR and CDR2 is FQNEAQ in the germline V gene (reference sequence). The V and J ends lost 4 bases and 2 bases, in that order; junction bases with no gene match: 5. The CDR3 here is CASSSRDSPYEQYF. CDR3 coding DNA: TGTGCCAGCAGCTCCCGGGACAGCCCCTACGAGCAGTACTTC.

The V call is TRBV6-5, the J call TRBJ2-6; D may match TRBD1 or TRBD2 (5 bases each). Trimming stripped 2 bases from V and 0 bases from J, with 14 bases between. The germline gives CDR1 MNHEY, CDR2 SVGAGI. This CDR3 is 18 amino acids long. CDR3 in DNA: TGTGCCAGCAGTTACAGTGAGGGGTACTACTCTGGGGCCAACGTCCTGACTTTC. It yields the protein CASSYSEGYYSGANVLTF.

This clonotype has just a few counts. The V and J genes are TRBV12-3 or TRBV12-4 and TRBJ2-5, with 11 bases aligning to TRBD2. CDR3 length: 15 amino acids. V gave up 6 bases and J gave up 1 base; unmatched junction bases: 4. DNA for the CDR3: TGTGCCAGCAGACCGACTAGCGGGGTCCAAGAGACCCAGTACTTC. Translated: CASRPTSGVQETQYF.

This clonotype was seen only once. V is TRBV19 and J is TRBJ2-7; no firm D call. This CDR3 comprises 13 residues. Germline assignment: CDR1 LNHDA and CDR2 SQIVND (reference sequence). The V end was cut by 6 bases, the J end by 4 bases, with 13 bases between. CDR3 in amino acids: CASRKGYQYEQYF. As DNA, the CDR3 is TGTGCCAGTAGGAAAGGATACCAGTACGAGCAGTACTTC. The full variable domain, its missing parts supplied by reference TRBV19 and TRBJ2-7, is DGGITQSPKYLFRKEGQNVTLSCEQNLNHDAMYWYRQDPGQGLRLIYYSQIVNDFQKGDIAEGYSVSREKKESFPLTVTSAQKNPTAFYLCASRKGYQYEQYFGPGTRLTVT.

This clonotype was seen more than once but under ten times. The gene calls are TRBV12-3 or TRBV12-4 and TRBJ2-1; 13 bases are a match to TRBD2. The CDR3 is 15 amino acids. V lost 5 bases, J lost 7 bases, and 5 bases stayed unmatched. The CDR3 loop reads CASSDRLAGGNEQFF. The CDR3 nucleotides are TGTGCCAGCAGTGACCGACTAGCGGGGGGTAATGAGCAGTTCTTC.

The chain has TRBV6-5 and TRBJ2-1; 8 bases match TRBD1. Germline V gives CDR1 MNHEY, CDR2 SVGAGI. The J segment lost 5 bases and the V segment lost 2 bases, leaving 5 bases of the junction unmatched. The CDR3 is made up of 15 amino acids. CDR3 region: CASSYGTGSHNEQFF. CDR3 nucleotide sequence: TGTGCCAGCAGTTACGGGACAGGTAGTCACAATGAGCAGTTCTTC.

The chain joins TRBV4-1 to TRBJ2-1; D gene uncertain. V lost 3 bases and J lost 4, with 7 bases in between. The CDR3 runs to 13 residues. Germline CDR1 is MGHRA and CDR2 is YSYEKL. CDR3 region: CASSQGLYNEQFF. The CDR3 nucleotides read TGCGCCAGCAGCCAGGGCCTTTACAATGAGCAGTTCTTC.

This clonotype was detected a few times. The genes are TRBV2 and TRBJ2-1; no clear D gene. Germline V gene data show CDR1 as SNHLY and CDR2 as FYNNEI. V was pared by 5 bases and J by 5 bases, with 16 bases between. The CDR3 runs to 15 residues. CDR3 sequence reads: CASSPLLSLHNEQFF. For the CDR3, the DNA is TGTGCCAGCAGTCCACTACTAAGTTTACACAATGAGCAGTTCTTC.

This chain joins TRBV6-5 and TRBJ1-4; D remains unclear. Trimming took 4 bases from V and 3 from J, leaving 15 bases between them. CDR1 and CDR2 (germline): MNHEY, SVGAGI. The CDR3 loop spans 16 amino acids. CDR3 DNA sequence: TGTGCCAGCAGTTCGAACCCAGGCTCCCCTAATGAAAAACTGTTTTTT. This codes for CASSSNPGSPNEKLFF.

This sequence joins TRBV5-1 and TRBJ2-7; D gene ambiguous. CDR1 SGHRS and CDR2 YFSETQ come from the germline V gene. The germline V and J ends were trimmed by 0 bases and 3 bases, with 16 bases remaining between them. This CDR3 contains 16 residues. The CDR3 loop is CASSLAPPQIYYEQYF. The DNA for the CDR3 is TGCGCCAGCAGCTTGGCCCCACCACAAATCTACTACGAGCAGTACTTC.

Points on this clonotype: This is likely a read error, given that the CDR3 carries no conserved phenylalanine or tryptophan at its end. The chain carries TRBV7-8 and TRBJ2-5; TRBD1 matches 9 bases. The trim removed 4 bases at V and 4 bases at J, leaving 7 bases unmatched. The length of the CDR3 is 15 residues. Per germline, CDR1 SGHVS and CDR2 FQNEAQ. The CDR3 loop reads CASSWQTGGTETQYI. CDR3 DNA: TGTGCCAGCAGCTGGCAGACAGGGGGGACAGAGACCCAGTACATC.

This clonotype was seen more than once but under ten times. V is TRBV6-5 and J is TRBJ1-2; unclear D gene. V dropped 2 bases and J dropped 5 bases, with 9 bases sitting between them. CDR1 and CDR2 (germline): MNHEY, SVGAGI. The CDR3 loop spans 13 amino acids. The CDR3 region has the DNA TGTGCCAGCAGTTACACGGTTCCATATGGCTACACCTTC. Its protein is CASSYTVPYGYTF.

The gene calls are TRBV7-8 and TRBJ1-5; TRBD1 matches at 7 bases. Germline assignment: CDR1 SGHVS and CDR2 FQNEAQ. The CDR3 runs to 14 residues. With V trimmed by 8 bases and J by 7 bases, 11 bases remained unmatched. CDR3 region: CASAAGTDVQPQHF. Here the CDR3 DNA reads TGTGCCAGCGCGGCCGGGACAGACGTCCAGCCCCAGCATTTT.

This clonotype was seen a handful of times. The chain links TRBV7-9 to TRBJ2-1; 11 bases map to TRBD2. V shed 4 bases, J shed 0 bases, and the junction held 5 bases outside the gene matches. Germline loops: CDR1 SEHNR, CDR2 FQNEAQ (reference sequence). The CDR3 is 17 residues long. DNA of the CDR3: TGTGCCAGCAGCTCCCATACTAGCGGGAGCTCCTACAATGAGCAGTTCTTC. Translating gives CASSSHTSGSSYNEQFF.

This clonotype appeared a few times. The rearrangement joins TRBV24-1 to TRBJ2-1; perhaps TRBD1 as D (5 bases). The ends were cut back, 1 base at V and 3 bases at J, with 12 bases in the middle. The CDR3 is 16 amino acids. Per germline, CDR1 KGHDR and CDR2 SFDVKD. For the CDR3, the DNA is TGTGCCACCAGTGATTTAGGGGAATTTCGCTACAATGAGCAGTTCTTC. This encodes CATSDLGEFRYNEQFF.

This rearrangement joins TRBV29-1 to TRBJ2-7, with 7 bases matching TRBD1. The ends lost 2 bases at V and 8 bases at J; junction bases unmatched: 15. This CDR3 is 15 amino acids long. Germline values: CDR1 SQVTM, CDR2 ANQGSEA. In DNA form, the CDR3 reads TGCAGCGTTGAAACTGAGAGGACAGGCCTTTACCAGCAGTACTTC. Residues: CSVETERTGLYQQYF.